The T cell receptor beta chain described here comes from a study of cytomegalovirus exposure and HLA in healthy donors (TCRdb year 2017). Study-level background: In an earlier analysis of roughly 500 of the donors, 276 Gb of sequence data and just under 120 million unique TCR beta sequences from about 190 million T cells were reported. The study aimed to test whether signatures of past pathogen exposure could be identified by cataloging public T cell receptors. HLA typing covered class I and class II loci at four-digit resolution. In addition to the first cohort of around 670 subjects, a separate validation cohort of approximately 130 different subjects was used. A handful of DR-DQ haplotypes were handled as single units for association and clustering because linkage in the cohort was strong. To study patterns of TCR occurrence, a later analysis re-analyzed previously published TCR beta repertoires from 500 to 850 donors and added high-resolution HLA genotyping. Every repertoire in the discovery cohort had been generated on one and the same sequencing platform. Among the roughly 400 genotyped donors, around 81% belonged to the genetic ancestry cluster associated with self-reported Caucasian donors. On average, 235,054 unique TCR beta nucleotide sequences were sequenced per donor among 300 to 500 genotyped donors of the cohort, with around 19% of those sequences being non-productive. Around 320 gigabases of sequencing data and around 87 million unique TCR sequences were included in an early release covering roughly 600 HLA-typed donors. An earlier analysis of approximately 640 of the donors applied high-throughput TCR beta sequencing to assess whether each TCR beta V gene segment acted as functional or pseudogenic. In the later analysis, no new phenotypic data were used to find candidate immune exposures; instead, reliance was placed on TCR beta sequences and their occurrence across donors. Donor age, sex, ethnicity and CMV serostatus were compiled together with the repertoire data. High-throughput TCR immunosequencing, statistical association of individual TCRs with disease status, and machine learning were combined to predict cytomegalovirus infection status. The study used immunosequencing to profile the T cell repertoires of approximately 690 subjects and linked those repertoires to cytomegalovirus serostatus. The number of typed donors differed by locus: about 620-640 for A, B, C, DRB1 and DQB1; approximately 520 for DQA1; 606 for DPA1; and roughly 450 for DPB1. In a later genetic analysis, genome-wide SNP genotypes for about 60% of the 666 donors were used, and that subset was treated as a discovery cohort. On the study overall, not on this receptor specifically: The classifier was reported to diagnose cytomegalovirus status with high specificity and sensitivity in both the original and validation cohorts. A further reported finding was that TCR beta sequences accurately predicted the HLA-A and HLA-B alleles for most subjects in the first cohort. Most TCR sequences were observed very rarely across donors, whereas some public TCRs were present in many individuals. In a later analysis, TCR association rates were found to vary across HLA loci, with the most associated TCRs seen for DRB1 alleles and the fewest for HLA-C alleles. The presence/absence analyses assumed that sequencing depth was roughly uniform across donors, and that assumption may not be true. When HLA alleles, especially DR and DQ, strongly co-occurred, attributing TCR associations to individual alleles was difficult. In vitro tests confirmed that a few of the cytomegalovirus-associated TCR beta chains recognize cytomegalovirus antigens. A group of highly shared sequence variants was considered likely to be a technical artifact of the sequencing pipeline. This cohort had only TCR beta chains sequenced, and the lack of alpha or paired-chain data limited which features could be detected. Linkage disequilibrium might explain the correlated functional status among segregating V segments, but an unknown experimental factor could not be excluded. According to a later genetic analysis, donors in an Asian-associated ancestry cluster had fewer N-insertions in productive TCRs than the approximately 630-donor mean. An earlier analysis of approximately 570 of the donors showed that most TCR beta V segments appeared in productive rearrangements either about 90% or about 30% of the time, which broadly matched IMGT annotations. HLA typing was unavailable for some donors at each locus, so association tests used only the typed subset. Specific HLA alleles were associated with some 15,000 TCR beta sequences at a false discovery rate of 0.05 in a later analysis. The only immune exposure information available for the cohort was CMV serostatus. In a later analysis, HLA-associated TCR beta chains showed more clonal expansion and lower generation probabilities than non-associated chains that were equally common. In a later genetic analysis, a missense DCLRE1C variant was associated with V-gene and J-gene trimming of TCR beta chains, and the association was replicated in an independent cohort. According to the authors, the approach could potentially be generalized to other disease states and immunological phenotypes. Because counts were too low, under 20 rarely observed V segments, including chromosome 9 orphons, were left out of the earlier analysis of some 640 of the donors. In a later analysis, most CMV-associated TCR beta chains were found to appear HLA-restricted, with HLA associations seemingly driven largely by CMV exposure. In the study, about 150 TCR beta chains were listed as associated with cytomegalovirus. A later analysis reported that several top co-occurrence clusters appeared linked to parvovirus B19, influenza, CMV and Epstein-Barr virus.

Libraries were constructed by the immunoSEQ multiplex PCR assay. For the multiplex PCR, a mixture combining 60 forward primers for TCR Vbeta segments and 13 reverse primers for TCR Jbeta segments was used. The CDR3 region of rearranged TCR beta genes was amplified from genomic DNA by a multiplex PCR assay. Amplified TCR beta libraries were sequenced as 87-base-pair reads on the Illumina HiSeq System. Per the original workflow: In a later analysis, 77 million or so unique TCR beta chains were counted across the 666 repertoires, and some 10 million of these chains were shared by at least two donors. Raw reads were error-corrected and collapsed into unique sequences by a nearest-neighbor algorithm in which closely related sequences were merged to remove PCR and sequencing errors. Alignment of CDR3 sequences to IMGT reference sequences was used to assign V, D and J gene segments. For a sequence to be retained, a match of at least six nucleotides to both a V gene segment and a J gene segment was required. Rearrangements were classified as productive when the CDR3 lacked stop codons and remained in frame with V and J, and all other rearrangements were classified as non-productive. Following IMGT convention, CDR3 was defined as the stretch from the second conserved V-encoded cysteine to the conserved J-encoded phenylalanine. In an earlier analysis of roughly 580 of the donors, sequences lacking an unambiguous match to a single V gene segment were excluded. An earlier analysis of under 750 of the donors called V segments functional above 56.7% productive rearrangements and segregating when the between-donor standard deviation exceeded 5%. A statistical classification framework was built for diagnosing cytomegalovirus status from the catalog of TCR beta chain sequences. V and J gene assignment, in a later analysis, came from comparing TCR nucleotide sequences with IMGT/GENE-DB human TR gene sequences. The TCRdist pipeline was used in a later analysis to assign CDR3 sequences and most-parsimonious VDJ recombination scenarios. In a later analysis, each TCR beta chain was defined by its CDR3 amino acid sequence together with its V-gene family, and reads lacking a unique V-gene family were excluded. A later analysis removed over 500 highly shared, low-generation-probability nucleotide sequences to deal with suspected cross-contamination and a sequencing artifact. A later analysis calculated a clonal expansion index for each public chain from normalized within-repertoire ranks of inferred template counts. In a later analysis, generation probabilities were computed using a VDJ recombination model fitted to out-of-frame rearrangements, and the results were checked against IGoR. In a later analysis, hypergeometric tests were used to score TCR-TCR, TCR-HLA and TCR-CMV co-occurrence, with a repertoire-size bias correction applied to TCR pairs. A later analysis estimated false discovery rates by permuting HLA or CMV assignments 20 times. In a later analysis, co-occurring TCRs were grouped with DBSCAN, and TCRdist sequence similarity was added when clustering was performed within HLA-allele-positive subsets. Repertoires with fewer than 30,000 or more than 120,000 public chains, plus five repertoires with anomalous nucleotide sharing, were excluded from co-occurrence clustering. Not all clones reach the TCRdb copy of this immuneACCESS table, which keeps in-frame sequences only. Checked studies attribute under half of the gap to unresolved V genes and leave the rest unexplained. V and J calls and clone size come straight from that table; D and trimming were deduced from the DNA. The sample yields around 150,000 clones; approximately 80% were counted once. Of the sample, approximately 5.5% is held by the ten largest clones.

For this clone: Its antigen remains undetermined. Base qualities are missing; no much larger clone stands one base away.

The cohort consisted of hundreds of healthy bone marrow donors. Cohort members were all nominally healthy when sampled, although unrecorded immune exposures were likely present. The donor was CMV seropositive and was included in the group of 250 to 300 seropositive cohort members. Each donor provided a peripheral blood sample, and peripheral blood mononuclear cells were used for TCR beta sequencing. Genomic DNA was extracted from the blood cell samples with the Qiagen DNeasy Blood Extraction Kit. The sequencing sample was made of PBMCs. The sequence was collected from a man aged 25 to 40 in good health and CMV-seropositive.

The DNA sequence follows: TGCGCCAGCAGCCAAGGTACGGCAGGGTACAATGAGCAGTTCTTC. This sequence encodes CASSQGTAGYNEQFF. The V and J segments used are TRBV4-3 and TRBJ2-1; TRBD1 is perhaps the D gene, given 5 matching bases. The CDR3, from cysteine to phenylalanine, totals 15 residues. The DNA shown is the 45-base CDR3, in frame from base 1. The germline V gene encodes CDR1 LGHNA and CDR2 YSLEER. V sheds 1 base and J sheds 4 bases, leaving 11 bases between their ends.